These T cell receptor beta chains were read from a single sample in a study of T cell repertoires in cytomegalovirus infection. In TCRdb, the reads were re-called with MiXCR into one record per CDR3 protein. The sample lists 400,000 or so distinct CDR3 sequences; 31% were seen once. Sequenced input: PBMCs. All receptors derive from a human donor in good health (CMV status not recorded). Some clones in this sample may be carry-over from other donors' samples. Each CDR3 is given with its conserved first and last residue.

>TRBV18
CASSPLYEAQDEAGYTF
>TRBV7-2
CASSLLPSRATNEKLYF
>TRBV28
CASSLIGQANGNTIYF
>TRBV11-2
CASSLDSATEDFF
>TRBV6-1
CASRTGQGFEEKLFF
>TRBV24-1
CATSDSGTANEKLFF
>TRBV6-2/TRBV6-3
CASSFLDRNTEAFF
>TRBV6-5
CASSRSQGANSPLHF
>TRBV7-6
CASSPAGPSFEQYF
>TRBV4-1
CASSDFINRARQGYTF
>TRBV6-2/TRBV6-3
CASKGTFNTEAFF
>TRBV4-1
CASSPNRFGEQYF
>TRBV7-2
CASSLFPGTDTQYF
>TRBV4-3
CASSPRPAGAISYNEQFF
>TRBV20-1
CSARRGDGYTF
>TRBV5-6
CASSWGDPANEQFF
>TRBV27
CASSPWLGAYTF
>TRBV28
CASTSPPENEQYF
>TRBV11-2
CASSAGISMAGNTIYF
>TRBV2
CASSEESYRDYRGYTF
>TRBV20-1
CSARREGRSSYNSPLHF
>TRBV27
CARSFVDRSYEQYF
>TRBV2
CASSEKGDIQYF
>TRBV10-3
CAIEWTGMHYGYTF
>TRBV11-2
CASSLLTRASYEQYF
>TRBV6-6
CASSYSGASNEKLFF
>TRBV23-1
CASRGVYGYTF
>TRBV6-5
CASRPGGHTEAFF
>TRBV5-6
CASSYGTASYEQYF
>TRBV10-3
CAIRTGTGTSGNTIYF
>TRBV19
CASSPGAGGPFF
>TRBV29-1
CSVEEVNRGSGYTF
>TRBV20-1
CSARATSGGYNEQFF
>TRBV6-6
CASSYGRKVAGFGDTQYF
>TRBV7-6
CASSSLGGSRSSYEQYF
>TRBV7-2
CASSPIRTGTHGYTF
>TRBV7-9
CATQVSIYQETQYF
>TRBV24-1
CATSGLAGGNYNEQFF
>TRBV7-3
CASSLDRVNSPRQF
>TRBV11-2
CASSRGAGGPYNEQFF
>TRBV6-8
CASSRMEGEKLFF
>TRBV6-5
CASSLTFSGGMSSYNEQFF